One sample yielded the 28 T cell receptor beta chains listed below, sequenced in a study of blood T cell repertoires in COVID-19 (dated by TCRdb to the early 2020s). The library relied on the immunoSEQ multiplex PCR assay. Imported from immuneACCESS, the table was reduced by TCRdb to in-frame sequences with V and J called. These copies leave out some clones; in studies compared against another copy, an unresolved V gene accounts for under half, and the cause of the remainder is not known. Recorded for this sample are roughly 170,000 clones; about three quarters of them occurred a single time. The top ten constitute 26% of the sample. The sample consisted of peripheral blood. The receptors come from a woman aged 70-85 years with acute or convalescent COVID-19.

The J gene is TRBJ2-7, the V gene TRBV2; 9 bases agree with TRBD1. The CDR3 contains 13 residues. V lost 6 bases to trimming and J lost 7 bases; unmatched junction nucleotides: 7. Germline CDR1 SNHLY, CDR2 FYNNEI. This chain's CDR3 is CASRIQGAGEQYF. CDR3 bases: TGTGCCAGCAGGATACAGGGGGCGGGGGAGCAGTACTTC.

The rearrangement joins TRBV3-1 (or the pseudogene TRBV3-2) to TRBJ1-1; 8 bases align to TRBD1. This CDR3 has 15 amino acids. After removal of 1 base from V and 1 base from J, the junction contained 2 bases not matched to a gene. The germline CDR1 and CDR2 sequences are LGHDT and YNNKEL (reference sequence). For the CDR3, the DNA is TGTGCCAGCAGCCAAGTACAGGGGGGGAACACTGAAGCTTTCTTT. Its translation is CASSQVQGGNTEAFF.

The chain recombines TRBV7-8 with TRBJ1-1; 7 bases line up with TRBD1. Germline CDR1 SGHVS, CDR2 FQNEAQ. The CDR3 runs 15 residues. V trimming: 5 bases; J trimming: 5 bases; junction bases outside the gene matches: 11. This CDR3 reads CASSELEGGETEAFF. DNA for the CDR3: TGTGCCAGCAGCGAGTTGGAAGGGGGCGAAACTGAAGCTTTCTTT. Complete variable domain (other parts from reference TRBV7-8 and TRBJ1-1): GAGVSQSPRYKVAKRGQDVALRCDPISGHVSLFWYQQALGQGPEFLTYFQNEAQLDKSGLPSDRFFAERPEGSVSTLKIQRTQQEDSAVYLCASSELEGGETEAFFGQGTRLTVV.

The chain uses TRBV7-3 and TRBJ2-2; TRBD2 might be the D (6 bases). Germline V gene data show CDR1 as SGHTA and CDR2 as FQGTGA. CDR3 length equals 16 residues. Trimming took 3 bases from V and 0 from J, leaving 11 bases between them. The CDR3 DNA reads as TGTGCCAGCAGCTTGACAAGCGGGCCGAACACCGGGGAGCTGTTTTTT. It encodes CASSLTSGPNTGELFF.

V and J are TRBV2 and TRBJ2-2; TRBD1 is a possible D gene (6 bases). Trimming shortened V by 5 bases and J by 3 bases, and 13 bases separated the two germline ends. Per germline, CDR1 SNHLY and CDR2 FYNNEI. The CDR3 spans 15 residues. The CDR3 DNA reads as TGTGCCAGCAGTCGAGACAGGTCGGACACCGGGGAGCTGTTTTTT. It translates to CASSRDRSDTGELFF.

This clone was seen more than once but under ten times. Here the CDR3 DNA reads TGTGCCACCAGTGAGGACTATAGCAATCAGCCCCAGCATTTT. Translated: CATSEDYSNQPQHF. This sequence joins TRBV24-1 and TRBJ1-5; D remains unclear. V shed 4 bases and J shed 0 bases, with 6 bases lying between them. Germline CDR1 and CDR2: KGHDR and SFDVKD. The CDR3 has 14 amino acids.

V gene TRBV18 combines with J gene TRBJ2-3, with D possibly matching TRBD1 (5 bases). Trimming left V 1 base short and J 2 bases short, with 10 bases between. This CDR3 is 15 amino acids long. In germline, CDR1 is KGHSH, CDR2 LQKENI. The CDR3 region is CASSPRGHDTDTQYF. As DNA, the CDR3 is TGTGCCAGCTCACCACGAGGACACGACACAGATACGCAGTATTTT.

The gene calls are TRBV10-3 and TRBJ1-6, with D possibly matching TRBD1 (6 bases). Germline assignment: CDR1 ENHRY and CDR2 SYGVKD. The CDR3 is 14 amino acids. Between the trimmed V and J ends, which lost 0 bases and 9 bases, there was a span of 9 bases. The CDR3 sequence: CAISESVGASPLHF. The CDR3 DNA is TGTGCCATCAGTGAGTCGGTGGGGGCTTCACCCCTCCACTTT.

The chain links TRBV29-1 to TRBJ1-6, with 7 bases that match TRBD1. This CDR3 contains 14 residues. Germline trimming cut 6 bases from V and 6 bases from J; bases unmatched to any gene: 8. Germline CDR1 is SQVTM and CDR2 is ANQGSEA. CDR3 residues: CSVSEGQPNSPLHF. As DNA, the CDR3 is TGCAGCGTCTCCGAGGGACAGCCTAATTCACCCCTCCACTTT.

The V and J genes are TRBV24-1 and TRBJ2-3, with TRBD1 identical over 7 bases. Trimming took 3 bases from V and 4 from J; bases not matched to a gene: 9. Germline CDR1 and CDR2: KGHDR and SFDVKD. The CDR3 extends over 16 amino acids. As DNA, the CDR3 is TGTGCCACCAGTGATCAAGAGCAACAGGGGCCAGATACGCAGTATTTT. It encodes CATSDQEQQGPDTQYF.

This clone was counted only a few times. The gene calls are TRBV9 and TRBJ2-5, with TRBD2 identical over 11 bases. V trimming: 4 bases; J trimming: 2 bases; junction bases outside the gene matches: 7. From germline, CDR1 is SGDLS and CDR2 YYNGEE. The CDR3 extends over 16 amino acids. CDR3 sequence: CASSTLTSGVQETQYF. CDR3 DNA sequence: TGTGCCAGCAGCACACTGACTAGCGGGGTACAAGAGACCCAGTACTTC.

This sequence joins TRBV11-3 and TRBJ2-5; TRBD2 is a possible D gene (5 bases). The germline V and J ends were trimmed by 6 bases and 5 bases, with 10 bases remaining between them. This CDR3 comprises 12 residues. CDR1 and CDR2 (germline): SGHNT, YENEEA. CDR3 nucleotides: TGTGCCAGCAGTGGACTGGGGGAGACCCAGTACTTC. Translating it yields CASSGLGETQYF.

The DNA for the CDR3 is TGTGCCTGGAGTGAGACTCCGAACTATGGCTACACCTTC. It is translated as CAWSETPNYGYTF. The chain carries TRBV30 and TRBJ1-2; D unclear. Germline V CDR1 and CDR2: GTSNPN, SVGIG (reference sequence). V lost 1 base, J lost 2 bases, and 8 bases lay in between. This CDR3 has 13 amino acids. Drawing the rest from reference TRBV30 and TRBJ1-2, the complete variable domain is SQTIHQWPATLVQPVGSPLSLECTVEGTSNPNLYWYRQAAGRGLQLLFYSVGIGQISSEVPQNLSASRPQDRQFILSSKKLLLSDSGFYLCAWSETPNYGYTFGSGTRLTVV.

The J gene is TRBJ2-2, the V gene TRBV29-1; D is perhaps TRBD2 (6 bases). Trimming took off 5 bases at V and 5 bases at J, with 12 bases between the two ends. CDR3 length: 13 residues. Germline CDR1 and CDR2: SQVTM and ANQGSEA. CDR3 sequence reads: CSVIGRGTGELFF. The DNA for the CDR3 is TGCAGCGTTATCGGCCGGGGGACCGGGGAGCTGTTTTTT.

This clone was counted between two and nine times. The CDR3 is CASTPSGSTDTQYF. The CDR3 DNA follows: TGTGCCAGTACTCCTAGCGGGAGCACAGATACGCAGTATTTT. The chain couples TRBV19 to TRBJ2-3, with 8 bases fitting TRBD2. Germline V gene sequence: CDR1 LNHDA, CDR2 SQIVND (reference sequence). The CDR3 is made up of 14 amino acids. V gave up 7 bases and J gave up 0 bases; unmatched junction bases: 3.

Details on this clone: Other DNA sequences in this sample translate to the same CDR3. This rearrangement joins TRBV5-1 to TRBJ2-7, with TRBD2 matching over 12 bases. V trimming: 4 bases; J trimming: 0 bases; junction bases outside the gene matches: 11. Germline values: CDR1 SGHRS, CDR2 YFSETQ. The CDR3 length is 18 residues. The CDR3 loop is CASSPGTSGSASSYEQYF. CDR3 nucleotides: TGCGCCAGCAGCCCGGGGACTAGCGGGTCGGCCAGCTCCTACGAGCAGTACTTC.

The rearrangement joins TRBV5-1 to TRBJ1-1, with 8 bases fitting TRBD1. The CDR3 contains 13 residues. In germline, CDR1 is SGHRS, CDR2 YFSETQ. Trimming removed 4 bases from V and 6 bases from J; junction bases left unmatched: 5. The CDR3 nucleotides are TGCGCCAGCAGCCGACAGGGGCCGCCTGAAGCTTTCTTT. It translates to CASSRQGPPEAFF.

The chain is built from TRBV11-2 and TRBJ1-4; no firm D call. This CDR3 is built from 13 residues. The germline gives CDR1 SGHAT, CDR2 FQNNGV. Trimming stripped 1 base from V and 8 bases from J, with 8 bases between. CDR3 DNA: TGTGCCAGCAGCTTAGTTCGGTCAGAAAAACTGTTTTTT. It translates to CASSLVRSEKLFF.

The rearrangement links TRBV4-2 to TRBJ1-2; 7 nucleotides line up with TRBD1. Germline CDR1 and CDR2: LGHNA and YNFKEQ. V lost 3 bases and J lost 5; bases outside the gene matches: 6. This CDR3 region has 14 residues. CDR3 nucleotides: TGTGCCAGCAGCCATCCCGGGACAGCTTATGGCTACACCTTC. This codes for CASSHPGTAYGYTF.

J is TRBJ2-1 and V is TRBV11-2; 10 nucleotides line up with TRBD1. This CDR3 region has 14 residues. V shed 2 bases, J shed 7 bases, and the junction held 2 bases outside the gene matches. Germline V gene sequence: CDR1 SGHAT, CDR2 FQNNGV. The CDR3 nucleotides read TGTGCCAGCAGCTTAAGGACAGGGGGGAATGAGCAGTTCTTC. Encoded protein: CASSLRTGGNEQFF.

This chain links TRBV10-3 with TRBJ1-2, with 11 bases that match TRBD1. V trimming: 6 bases; J trimming: 3 bases; junction bases outside the gene matches: 3. This CDR3 has 14 residues. The germline gives CDR1 ENHRY, CDR2 SYGVKD. CDR3 nucleotide sequence: TGTGCCATCAGCCCGGGACAGGGGGACTATGGCTACACCTTC. Its translation: CAISPGQGDYGYTF.

The V and J genes are TRBV2 and TRBJ2-1; TRBD1 aligns across 8 bases. The CDR3 is made up of 17 amino acids. J was trimmed by 0 bases and V by 6 bases; bases with no gene match: 10. The germline CDR1 and CDR2 sequences are SNHLY and FYNNEI. As DNA, the CDR3 is TGTGCCAGCAGGGCAGGACAGGGCTCTAACTCCTACAATGAGCAGTTCTTC. It yields the protein CASRAGQGSNSYNEQFF.

V usage is TRBV5-6 and J usage is TRBJ2-7, with 9 bases aligning to TRBD1. CDR3 length: 16 amino acids. With 0 bases clipped from V and 0 bases from J, the junction kept 4 bases outside the gene matches. Germline-derived CDR1 and CDR2 are SGHDT and YYEEEE. The CDR3 nucleotides read TGTGCCAGCAGCTTGGGAGGACAGGGGTACTCCTACGAGCAGTACTTC. Its translation is CASSLGGQGYSYEQYF.

The chain has TRBV7-8 and TRBJ2-3; 7 bases are a match to TRBD2. Unmatched junction bases numbered 4, after V lost 2 bases and J lost 2 bases. Germline CDR1 and CDR2: SGHVS and FQNEAQ. The CDR3 loop spans 15 amino acids. CDR3 in DNA: TGTGCCAGCAGCTTAAGAGCGGGACCCACAGATACGCAGTATTTT. It is translated as CASSLRAGPTDTQYF.

In this sample, this clone turned up once. V and J are TRBV3-1 (or the pseudogene TRBV3-2) and TRBJ2-1; D perhaps matches TRBD1 (6 bases). CDR3 length equals 15 residues. Germline V gives CDR1 LGHDT, CDR2 YNNKEL (reference sequence). V lost 1 base and J 4 bases, leaving 11 bases between the germline ends. The chain's CDR3 is CASSQGTVNYNEQFF. The CDR3 nucleotides are TGTGCCAGCAGCCAAGGGACAGTCAATTACAATGAGCAGTTCTTC.

The V call is TRBV19, the J call TRBJ2-5; TRBD2 might be the D (6 bases). CDR3 size: 15 residues. V lost 3 bases to trimming and J lost 5 bases, with 16 bases between them. Per germline, CDR1 LNHDA and CDR2 SQIVND (reference sequence). The CDR3 region has the DNA TGTGCCAGTAGTATCATGGCGGGGTCTCGGGAGACCCAGTACTTC. Protein sequence: CASSIMAGSRETQYF.

J is TRBJ2-7 and V is TRBV19, with D possibly matching TRBD1 (6 bases). Trimming removed 3 bases at V and 2 bases at J, with 8 bases between. Per the germline V gene, CDR1 is LNHDA and CDR2 is SQIVND (reference sequence). This CDR3 is 13 amino acids long. The CDR3 spells CASSIGDTYEQYF. The CDR3 DNA follows: TGTGCCAGTAGTATCGGGGACACCTACGAGCAGTACTTC.

V usage is TRBV2 and J usage is TRBJ2-1, with 7 bases that match TRBD1. This CDR3 contains 13 residues. Trimming took 6 bases from V and 8 from J; bases not matched to a gene: 7. Germline V lookup: CDR1 SNHLY, CDR2 FYNNEI. CDR3: CASRADRVHEQFF. CDR3 bases: TGTGCCAGCAGAGCCGACAGGGTCCATGAGCAGTTCTTC. Supplemented by reference TRBV2 and TRBJ2-1, the full variable domain reads EPEVTQTPSHQVTQMGQEVILRCVPISNHLYFYWYRQILGQKVEFLVSFYNNEISEKSEIFDDQFSVERPDGSNFTLKIRSTKLEDSAMYFCASRADRVHEQFFGPGTRLTVL.